This T cell receptor (beta chain) appears in the sequencing data of a study of Ad26.COV2.S vaccination and SARS-CoV-2 variants. Whole-study context: Administration of Ad26.COV2.S was intramuscular, either once or twice 56 days apart. Broader study findings: Reportedly, spike-specific CD8+ and CD4+ T cell responses achieved substantial breadth once vaccination had taken place.

The CDR3 is made up of 17 amino acids. The germline V gene encodes CDR1 SEHNR and CDR2 FQNEAQ (reference sequence). V was clipped by 4 bases and J by 5 bases; unmatched bases: 12. The data were produced by immunoSEQ multiplex PCR, yet TCRdb's version contains in-frame clones alone and is incomplete. Among a few hundred thousand clones listed, roughly 88% were seen once. A remark on this clone: Its antigen is undetermined.

Treatment defined: roughly 20 received Ad26.COV2.S at low or high dose, single or two shots; several received placebo; per-sample allocation not given. Sampling was performed 63 days after the first vaccine or placebo injection. This specimen consisted of peripheral blood, obtained in a trial of Ad26.COV2.S vaccine versus placebo. The gene calls are TRBV7-9 and TRBJ2-2; 8 nucleotides line up with TRBD1. This receptor was obtained from a person between 18 and 65 years old who received the Ad26.COV2.S COVID-19 vaccine or a placebo. As DNA, the CDR3 is TGTGCCAGCAGCTCGGGACAGGCTAGAAGTTTGACCGGGGAGCTGTTTTTT. Its protein product is CASSSGQARSLTGELFF. The full variable domain, completed using reference TRBV7-9 and TRBJ2-2, is DTGVSQNPRHKITKRGQNVTFRCDPISEHNRLYWYRQTLGQGPEFLTYFQNEAQLEKSRLLSDRFSAERPKGSFSTLEIQRTEQGDSAMYLCASSSGQARSLTGELFFGEGSRLTVL.